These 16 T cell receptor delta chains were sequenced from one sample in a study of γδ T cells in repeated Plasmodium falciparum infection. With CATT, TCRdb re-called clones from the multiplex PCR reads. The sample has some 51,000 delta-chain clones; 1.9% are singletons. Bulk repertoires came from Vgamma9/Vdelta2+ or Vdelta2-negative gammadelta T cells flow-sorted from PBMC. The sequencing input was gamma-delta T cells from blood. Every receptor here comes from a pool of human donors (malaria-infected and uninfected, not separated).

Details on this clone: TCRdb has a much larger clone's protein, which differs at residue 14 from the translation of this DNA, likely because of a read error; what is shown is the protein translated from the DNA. In nucleotides, the CDR3 is TGTGCTTATCTGCCCCGAATCGGTGGACCCTTGTACTGGTGGATCCTCAGGACCGATAAACTCATCTTT. Translation gives CAYLPRIGGPLYWWILRTDKLIF. This chain links TRAV38-2/DV8 with TRDJ1; TRDD3 might be the D (5 bases). TCRdb records no J gene; here it was assigned by comparing the DNA to germline. From germline, CDR1 is TSESDYY and CDR2 QEAYKQQN. The CDR3 is 23 residues long. The V and J ends lost 7 bases and 2 bases respectively, with 42 bases between them.

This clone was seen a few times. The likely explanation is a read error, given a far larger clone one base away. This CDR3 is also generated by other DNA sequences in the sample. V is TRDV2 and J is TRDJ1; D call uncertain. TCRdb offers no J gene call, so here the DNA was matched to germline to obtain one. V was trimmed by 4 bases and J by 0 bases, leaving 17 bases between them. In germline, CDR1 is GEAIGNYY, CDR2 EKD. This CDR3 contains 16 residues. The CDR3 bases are TGTGCCTGTGATACCTTGGTTGGCCCTCACACCGATAAACTCATCTTT. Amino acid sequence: CACDTLVGPHTDKLIF.

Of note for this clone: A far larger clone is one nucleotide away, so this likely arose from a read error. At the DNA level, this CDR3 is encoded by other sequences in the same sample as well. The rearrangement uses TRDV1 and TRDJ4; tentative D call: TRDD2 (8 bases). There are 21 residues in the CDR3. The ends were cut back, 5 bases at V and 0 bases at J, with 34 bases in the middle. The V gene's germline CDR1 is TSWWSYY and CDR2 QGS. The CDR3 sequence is CALGPYFLHVLGIAMARPLIF. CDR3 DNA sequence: TGTGCTCTTGGGCCCTACTTCCTACACGTACTGGGGATCGCAATGGCCAGACCCCTGATCTTT.

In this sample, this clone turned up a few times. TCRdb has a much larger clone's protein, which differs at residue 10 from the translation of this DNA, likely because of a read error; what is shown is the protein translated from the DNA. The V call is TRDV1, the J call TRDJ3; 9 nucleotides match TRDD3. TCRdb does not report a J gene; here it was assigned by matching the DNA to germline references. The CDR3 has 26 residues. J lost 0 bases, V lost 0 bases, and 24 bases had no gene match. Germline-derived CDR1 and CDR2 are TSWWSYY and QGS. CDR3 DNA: TGTGCTCTTGGGGAACTCAACCCCCCTGCGTTGGAAGTCTGGGGGATTAGCTCCTGGGACACCCGACAGATGTTTTTC. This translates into CALGELNPPALEVWGISSWDTRQMFF.

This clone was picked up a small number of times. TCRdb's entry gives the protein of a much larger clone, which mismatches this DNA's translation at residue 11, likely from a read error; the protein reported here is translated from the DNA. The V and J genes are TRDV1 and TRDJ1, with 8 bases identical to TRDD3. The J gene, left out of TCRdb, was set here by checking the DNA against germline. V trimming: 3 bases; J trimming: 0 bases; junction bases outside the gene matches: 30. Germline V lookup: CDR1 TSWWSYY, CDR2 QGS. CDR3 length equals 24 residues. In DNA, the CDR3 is TGTGCTCTTGGGGACCTTGGGATTCCGTCCCATTTCGCTGGGGGACCTCCTTACACCGATAAACTCATCTTT. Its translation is CALGDLGIPSHFAGGPPYTDKLIF.

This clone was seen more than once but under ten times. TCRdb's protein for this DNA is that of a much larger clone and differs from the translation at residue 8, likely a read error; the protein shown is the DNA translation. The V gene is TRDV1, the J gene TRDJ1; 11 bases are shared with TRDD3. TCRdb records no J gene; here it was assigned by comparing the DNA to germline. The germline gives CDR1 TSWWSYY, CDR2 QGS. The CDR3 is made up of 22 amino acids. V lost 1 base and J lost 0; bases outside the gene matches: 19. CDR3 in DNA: TGTGCTCTTGGGGAACAAGGCCAAGCGATACTGGGGGATAAATGTTACACCGATAAACTCATCTTT. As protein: CALGEQGQAILGDKCYTDKLIF.

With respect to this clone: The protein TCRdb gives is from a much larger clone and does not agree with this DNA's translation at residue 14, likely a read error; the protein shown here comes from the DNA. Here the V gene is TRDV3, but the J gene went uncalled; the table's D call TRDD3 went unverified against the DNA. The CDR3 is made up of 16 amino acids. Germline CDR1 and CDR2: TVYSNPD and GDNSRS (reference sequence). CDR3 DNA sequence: TGTGCCTTTAGACGCTGGGGGATGTCGTACACCGATAAACCCATCTTT. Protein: CAFRRWGMSYTDKPIF.

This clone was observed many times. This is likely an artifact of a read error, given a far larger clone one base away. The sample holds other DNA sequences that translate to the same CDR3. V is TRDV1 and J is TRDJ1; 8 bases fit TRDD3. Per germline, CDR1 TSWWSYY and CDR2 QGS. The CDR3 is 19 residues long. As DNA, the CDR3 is TGCGCTCTTGGGGAAACTTTCCCTATCTGGGACTGGGGGTCCGATAAACTCATCTTT. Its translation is CALGETFPIWDWGSDKLIF.

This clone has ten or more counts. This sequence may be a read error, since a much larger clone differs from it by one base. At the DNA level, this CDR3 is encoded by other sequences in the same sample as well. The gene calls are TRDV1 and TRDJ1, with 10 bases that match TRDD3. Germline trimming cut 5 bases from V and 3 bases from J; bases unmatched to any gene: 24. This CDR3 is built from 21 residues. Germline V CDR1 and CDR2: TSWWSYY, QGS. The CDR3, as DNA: TGTGCTCTTGGGAGGCGGGGTTCCTTCGTACTGGGGGATTTAGGCTCCGATAAACTCATCTTT. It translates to CALGRRGSFVLGDLGSDKLIF.

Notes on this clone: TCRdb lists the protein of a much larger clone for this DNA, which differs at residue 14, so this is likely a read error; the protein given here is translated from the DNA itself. CDR3 DNA sequence: TGTGCTTATAGGAGTTATCCTTCCTACATTTGGTGGGGATCTAGCAGCGATAAACTCATCTTT. It is translated as CAYRSYPSYIWWGSSSDKLIF. The V gene is TRAV38-2/DV8, the J gene TRDJ1; 9 positions agree with TRDD2. TCRdb gives no J gene; it was assigned here by matching the DNA to germline. The trim removed 2 bases at V and 4 bases at J, leaving 24 bases unmatched. The CDR3 has 21 residues. Germline values: CDR1 TSESDYY, CDR2 QEAYKQQN.

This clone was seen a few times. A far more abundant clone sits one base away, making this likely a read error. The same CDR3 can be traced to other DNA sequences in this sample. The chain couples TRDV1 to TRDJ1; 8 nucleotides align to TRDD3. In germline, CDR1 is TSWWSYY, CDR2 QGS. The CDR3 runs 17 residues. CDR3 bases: TGTGCTCTCGGGGAACGGCCTCCGGGGGATATAACCGATAAACTCATCTTT. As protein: CALGERPPGDITDKLIF.

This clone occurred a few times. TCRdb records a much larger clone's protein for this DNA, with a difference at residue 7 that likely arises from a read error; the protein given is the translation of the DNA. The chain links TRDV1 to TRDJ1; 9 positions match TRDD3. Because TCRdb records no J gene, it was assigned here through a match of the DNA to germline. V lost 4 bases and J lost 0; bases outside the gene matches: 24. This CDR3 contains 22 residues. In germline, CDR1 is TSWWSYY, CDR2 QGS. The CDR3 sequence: CALGAPTHRVPYWGKYTDKLIF. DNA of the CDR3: TGTGCTCTTGGGGCTCCTACCCACCGAGTCCCGTACTGGGGGAAGTACACCGATAAACTCATCTTT.

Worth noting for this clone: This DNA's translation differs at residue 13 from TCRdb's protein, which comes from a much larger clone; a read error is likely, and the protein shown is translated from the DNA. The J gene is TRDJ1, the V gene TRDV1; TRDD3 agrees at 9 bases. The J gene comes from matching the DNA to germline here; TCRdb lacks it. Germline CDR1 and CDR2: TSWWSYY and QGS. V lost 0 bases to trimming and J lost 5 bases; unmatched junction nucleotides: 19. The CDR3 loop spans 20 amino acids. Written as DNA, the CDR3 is TGTGCTCTTGGGGAACTAGAGGTGCGTAGGGGATACGGGAGGGGAGATAAACTCATCTTT. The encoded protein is CALGELEVRRGYGRGDKLIF.

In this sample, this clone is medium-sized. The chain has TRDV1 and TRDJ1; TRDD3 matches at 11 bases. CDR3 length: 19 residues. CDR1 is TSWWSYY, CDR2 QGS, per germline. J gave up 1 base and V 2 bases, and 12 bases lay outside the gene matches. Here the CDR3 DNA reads TGTGCTCTTGGGGAAGCCTTCTCACTGGGGGATATGGGCACCGATAAACTCATCTTT. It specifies CALGEAFSLGDMGTDKLIF.

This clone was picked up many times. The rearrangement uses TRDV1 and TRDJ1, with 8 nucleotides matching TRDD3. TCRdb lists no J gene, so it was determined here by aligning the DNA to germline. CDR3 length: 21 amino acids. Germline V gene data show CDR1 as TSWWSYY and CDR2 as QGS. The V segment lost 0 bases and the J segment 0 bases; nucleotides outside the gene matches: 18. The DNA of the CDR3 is TGTGCTCTTGGGGAACTTGGAAAGTATAGGGATACGAAGGCCTACACCGATAAACTCATCTTT. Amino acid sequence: CALGELGKYRDTKAYTDKLIF.

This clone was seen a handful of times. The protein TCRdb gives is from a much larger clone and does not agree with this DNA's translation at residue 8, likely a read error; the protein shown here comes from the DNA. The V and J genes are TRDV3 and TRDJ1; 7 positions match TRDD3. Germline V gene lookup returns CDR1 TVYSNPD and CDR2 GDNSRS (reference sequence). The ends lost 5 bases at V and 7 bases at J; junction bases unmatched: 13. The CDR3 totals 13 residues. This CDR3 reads CAHSPLGTLKLIF. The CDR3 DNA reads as TGTGCCCACAGCCCACTGGGGACACTTAAACTCATCTTT.